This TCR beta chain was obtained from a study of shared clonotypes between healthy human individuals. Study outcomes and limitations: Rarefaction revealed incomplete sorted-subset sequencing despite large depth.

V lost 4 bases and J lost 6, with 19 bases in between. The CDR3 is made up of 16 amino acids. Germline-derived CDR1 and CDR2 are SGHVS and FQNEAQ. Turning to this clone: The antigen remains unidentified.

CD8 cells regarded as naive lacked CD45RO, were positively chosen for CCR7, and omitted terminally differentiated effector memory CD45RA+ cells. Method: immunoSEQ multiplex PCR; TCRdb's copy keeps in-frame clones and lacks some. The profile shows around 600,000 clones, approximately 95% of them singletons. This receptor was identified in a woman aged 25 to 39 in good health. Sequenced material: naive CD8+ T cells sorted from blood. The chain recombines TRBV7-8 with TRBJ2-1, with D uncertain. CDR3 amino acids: CASSSPPQTAGNEQFF. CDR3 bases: TGTGCCAGCAGCTCCCCGCCCCAAACCGCAGGCAATGAGCAGTTCTTC.